This TCR beta chain was sequenced during a study of T-cell reconstitution after alpha-beta-depleted transplantation in children. Whole-study results and caveats: Two months or so post-transplant, alpha-beta T cells reportedly derived from several hundred expanded graft clones. Hyperexpanded clones declined; after one year, newly produced T cells mostly supplied diversity.

Unique molecular identifiers were incorporated into the prepared TCRbeta library. Using its own MiXCR run on the PCR reads, TCRdb lists one record per CDR3 protein. The table has some 460,000 distinct CDR3 sequences, about a sixth seen once. A note on this clonotype: Its specificity is unknown.

The ends lost 8 bases at V and 3 bases at J; junction bases unmatched: 5. Germline CDR1 and CDR2: ENHRY and SYGVKD. This CDR3 has 14 residues. This TCR derives from a boy under two years old who had a stem cell transplant for Wiskott-Aldrich syndrome, so the T cells may come from the graft donor. The chain uses TRBV10-3 and TRBJ2-1, with 9 bases matching TRBD2. Material: PBMCs, mostly from graft donor cells, obtained 360 days after TCRalphabeta/CD19-depleted stem cell transplant. This CDR3 is CAISGLAFYNEQFF. As DNA, the CDR3 is TGTGCCATCTCGGGACTAGCTTTCTACAATGAGCAGTTCTTC.